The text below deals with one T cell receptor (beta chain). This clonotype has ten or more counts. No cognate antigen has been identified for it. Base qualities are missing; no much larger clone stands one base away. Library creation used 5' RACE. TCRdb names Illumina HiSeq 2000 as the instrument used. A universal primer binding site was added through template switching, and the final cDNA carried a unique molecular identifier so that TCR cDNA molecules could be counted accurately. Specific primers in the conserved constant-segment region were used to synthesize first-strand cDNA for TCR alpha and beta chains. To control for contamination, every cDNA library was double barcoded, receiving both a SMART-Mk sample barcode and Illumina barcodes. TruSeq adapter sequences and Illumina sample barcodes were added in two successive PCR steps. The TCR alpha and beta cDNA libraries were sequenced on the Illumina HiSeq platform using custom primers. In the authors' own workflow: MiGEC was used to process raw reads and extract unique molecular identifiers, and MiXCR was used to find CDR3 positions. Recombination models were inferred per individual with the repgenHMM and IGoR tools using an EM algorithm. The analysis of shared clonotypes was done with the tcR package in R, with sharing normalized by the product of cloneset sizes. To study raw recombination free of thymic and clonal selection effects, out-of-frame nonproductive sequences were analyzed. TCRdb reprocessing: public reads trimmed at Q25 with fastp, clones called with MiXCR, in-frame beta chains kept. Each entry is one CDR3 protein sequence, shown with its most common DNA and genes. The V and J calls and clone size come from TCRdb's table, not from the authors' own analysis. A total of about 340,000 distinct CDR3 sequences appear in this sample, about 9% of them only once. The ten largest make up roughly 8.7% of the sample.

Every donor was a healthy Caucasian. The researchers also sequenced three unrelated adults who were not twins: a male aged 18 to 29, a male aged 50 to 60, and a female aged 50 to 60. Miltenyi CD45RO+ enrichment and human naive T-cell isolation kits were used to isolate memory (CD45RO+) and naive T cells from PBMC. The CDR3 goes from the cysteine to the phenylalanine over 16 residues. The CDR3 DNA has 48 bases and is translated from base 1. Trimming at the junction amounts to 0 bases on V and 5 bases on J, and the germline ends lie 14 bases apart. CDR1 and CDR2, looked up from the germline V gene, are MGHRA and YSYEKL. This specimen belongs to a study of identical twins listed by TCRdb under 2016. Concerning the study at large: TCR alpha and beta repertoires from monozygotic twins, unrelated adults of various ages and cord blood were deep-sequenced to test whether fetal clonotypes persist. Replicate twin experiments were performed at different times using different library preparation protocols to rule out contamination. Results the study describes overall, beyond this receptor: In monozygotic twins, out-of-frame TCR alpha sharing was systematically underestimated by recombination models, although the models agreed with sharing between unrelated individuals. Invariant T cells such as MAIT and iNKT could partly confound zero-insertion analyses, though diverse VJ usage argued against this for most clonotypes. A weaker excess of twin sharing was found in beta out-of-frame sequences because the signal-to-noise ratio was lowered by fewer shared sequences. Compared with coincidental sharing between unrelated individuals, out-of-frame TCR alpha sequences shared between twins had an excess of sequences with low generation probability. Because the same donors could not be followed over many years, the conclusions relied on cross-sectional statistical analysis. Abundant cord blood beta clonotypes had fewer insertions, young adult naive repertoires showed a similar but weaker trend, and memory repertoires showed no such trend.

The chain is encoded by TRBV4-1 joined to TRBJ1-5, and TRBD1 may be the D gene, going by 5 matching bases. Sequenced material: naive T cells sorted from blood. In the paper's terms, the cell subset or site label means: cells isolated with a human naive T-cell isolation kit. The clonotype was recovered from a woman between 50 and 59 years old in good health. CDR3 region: CASSQEGPGPDQPQHF. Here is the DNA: TGCGCCAGCAGCCAAGAGGGGCCCGGCCCGGATCAGCCCCAGCATTTT.